The subject of this entry is one T cell receptor beta chain. Trimming removed 0 bases at V and 5 bases at J, with 7 bases between. CDR3 size: 13 residues. The germline V gene has CDR1 MNHEY and CDR2 SVGEGT. The data are from a study of blood T cell repertoires in COVID-19. Study-level information: The United States, Italy and Spain were the sources of the acute and convalescent COVID-19 samples. The analysed material was cDNA or gDNA that came from T cells, B-cell-depleted T cells, or PBMCs.

In the authors' workflow: Amplifying reference gene primers gave estimates of nucleated cell counts. Sequencing was performed with immunoSEQ multiplex PCR; in TCRdb, only in-frame clones are kept and a portion is missing. The D gene and trimming were derived from the DNA, and the V and J assignments and clone size from that table. The sample gives around 35,000 clones, around nine tenths of which show up once; about 11% is in the top ten. The sample consisted of peripheral blood. The J gene is TRBJ2-5, the V gene TRBV6-2 or TRBV6-3; possible D gene TRBD1, 5 bases. The sequence derives from a man aged 55-75 years with active COVID-19. The CDR3 loop is CASSYSSGETQYF. The CDR3 nucleotides are TGTGCCAGCAGTTACTCCTCAGGGGAGACCCAGTACTTC.